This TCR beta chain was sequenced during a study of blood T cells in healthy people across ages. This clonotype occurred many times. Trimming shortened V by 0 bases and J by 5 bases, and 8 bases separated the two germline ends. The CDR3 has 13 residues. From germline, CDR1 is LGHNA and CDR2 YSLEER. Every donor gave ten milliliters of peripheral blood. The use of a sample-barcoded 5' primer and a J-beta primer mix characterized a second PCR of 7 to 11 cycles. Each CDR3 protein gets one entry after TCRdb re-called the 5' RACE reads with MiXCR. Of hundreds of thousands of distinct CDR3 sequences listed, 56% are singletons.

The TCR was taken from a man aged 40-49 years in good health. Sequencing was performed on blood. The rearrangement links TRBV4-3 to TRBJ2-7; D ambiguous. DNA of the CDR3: TGCGCCAGCAGCCAAGACCCTTCCCACGAGCAGTACTTC. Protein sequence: CASSQDPSHEQYF.